Listed here is a single T cell receptor beta chain. Its antigen is undetermined. One heparinised draw, averaging about 116 mL, was taken per donor. Central memory, naive, regulatory and stem cell-like memory CD4+ cells were sorted by CD45RO/CCR7/CD25/CD127/CD95/CD27. V lost 5 bases to trimming and J lost 2 bases; unmatched junction nucleotides: 10. The CDR3 runs 17 residues. Germline CDR1 and CDR2: SEHNR and FQNEAQ (reference sequence). All of the isolated RNA was reverse transcribed, so expressed TCRB transcripts were sequenced. The table came from immunoSEQ multiplex PCR; TCRdb's copy has only in-frame clones and leaves some out. The repertoire consists of about 700,000 clones, with about an eighth occurring once and the leading ten covering less than 0.025%. This sample stems from a study of beta chain features in type 1 diabetes. General study findings and limits: cDNA-based reads could over-represent cells with high TCR expression. In all four CD4+ subsets, TCRB CDR3 length was significantly, moderately reduced in type 1 diabetes.

The J gene is TRBJ2-5, the V gene TRBV7-9; 11 bases agree with TRBD1. The sample taken for sequencing was naive CD4+ T cells from blood. The clonotype originates from a man aged 18-30 years with type 1 diabetes. In nucleotides, the CDR3 is TGTGCCAGCAGCCCGCTACCGGGACAGGGGGGTCAAGAGACCCAGTACTTC. Translated: CASSPLPGQGGQETQYF.